The TCR beta chain under discussion was sequenced for a study of T cell repertoires in cytomegalovirus infection (dated by TCRdb to the late 2010s). In the study overall: The HLA type of each donor mattered for the analysis, because public TCR beta signatures pointed to carriage of CMV infection along with the matching HLA type.

This clonotype was observed many times. Its antigen is unknown. No base quality values were provided; no much bigger clone lies one nucleotide off. Taken from the germline V gene (reference sequence), the CDR1 and CDR2 loops are SEHNR and FQNEAQ. There are 15 amino acids in the CDR3, from cysteine to phenylalanine inclusive. Only CDR3 DNA remains: 45 bases, in frame from the first base. Trimming takes 0 bases from V and 2 bases from J, and the germline ends sit 9 bases apart. This sample was sequenced with an Illumina HiSeq 1500. TCRdb cleaned the public reads at Q25 with fastp, built clones with MiXCR and kept in-frame beta chains. Every CDR3 protein is listed once, alongside the most common genes and DNA of its rows. This sample lists roughly 300,000 distinct CDR3 sequences; more than 8% were detected once. The ten largest clones add up to approximately 4.5% of the sample. Points the paper makes about the study in general: In both this cohort and an independent cohort of approximately 350 donors, the cumulative frequency of public TCR beta family members distinguished carriers of CMV infection plus the relevant HLA type. The ex vivo response was dominated by HLA-C-restricted CMV-specific TCR beta clonotypes, which also provided the single most frequent clonotype in two of eight donors.

The source of this sequence is a human donor in good health (CMV status not recorded). Some clones in this sample may be carry-over from other donors' samples. The V gene is TRBV7-9 and the J gene is TRBJ2-3; the D gene assignment is ambiguous. The sample consisted of PBMCs. The CDR3 in this case is CASSLAVLPTDTQYF. DNA sequence: TGTGCCAGCAGCTTAGCGGTCCTCCCCACAGATACGCAGTATTTT. Reference TRBV7-9 and TRBJ2-3 proteins supply the regions before and after the CDR3; the full variable domain is: DTGVSQNPRHKITKRGQNVTFRCDPISEHNRLYWYRQTLGQGPEFLTYFQNEAQLEKSRLLSDRFSAERPKGSFSTLEIQRTEQGDSAMYLCASSLAVLPTDTQYFGPGTRLTVL.